Following are 21 T cell receptor beta chains from one sample sequenced in a study of blood T cell repertoires in COVID-19. Repertoires were generated with immunoSEQ multiplex PCR, while TCRdb's copy carries only in-frame clones and drops some. This repertoire shows approximately 140,000 clones, 88% found once; its top ten account for approximately 1.5%. Sequences were obtained from peripheral blood. The origin of the receptors is a woman aged 55 to 70 with acute or convalescent COVID-19.

This clone is a singleton in its sample. The chain carries TRBV6-6 and TRBJ1-2; tentatively, D is TRBD1 (5 bases). The germline V gene has CDR1 MNHNY and CDR2 SVGAGI (reference sequence). The CDR3 totals 15 residues. V gave up 6 bases and J gave up 2 bases, with 16 bases separating them. The CDR3 region has the DNA TGTGCCAGCAGGTCGGGGGACCTAAAGAACTATGGCTACACCTTC. Its protein product is CASRSGDLKNYGYTF.

The chain employs TRBV30 and TRBJ2-2, with D possibly TRBD1 on 5 matching bases. Per germline, CDR1 GTSNPN and CDR2 SVGIG (reference sequence). The CDR3 contains 16 residues. Trimming removed 1 base at V and 1 base at J, with 13 bases between. In nucleotides, the CDR3 is TGTGCCTGGAGTGCCGGACAACTTATGAACACCGGGGAGCTGTTTTTT. This encodes CAWSAGQLMNTGELFF. Based on the CDR3 plus reference TRBV30 and TRBJ2-2, the full variable domain is SQTIHQWPATLVQPVGSPLSLECTVEGTSNPNLYWYRQAAGRGLQLLFYSVGIGQISSEVPQNLSASRPQDRQFILSSKKLLLSDSGFYLCAWSAGQLMNTGELFFGEGSRLTVL.

The chain carries TRBV2 and TRBJ1-2, with D hard to call. CDR1 and CDR2 from the germline V gene are SNHLY and FYNNEI. The ends were cut back, 8 bases at V and 5 bases at J, with 18 bases in the middle. The CDR3 runs 14 residues. The CDR3 loop is CASLRVRGGYGYTF. Here the CDR3 DNA reads TGTGCCAGCCTTCGAGTACGGGGAGGGTATGGCTACACCTTC. Full variable domain (rest looked up from reference TRBV2 and TRBJ1-2): EPEVTQTPSHQVTQMGQEVILRCVPISNHLYFYWYRQILGQKVEFLVSFYNNEISEKSEIFDDQFSVERPDGSNFTLKIRSTKLEDSAMYFCASLRVRGGYGYTFGSGTRLTVV.

This chain uses TRBV5-5 with TRBJ1-1; 11 bases fit TRBD1. Germline V gene data show CDR1 as SGHKS and CDR2 as YYEKEE (reference sequence). This CDR3 has 17 amino acids. Trimming took 0 bases from V and 4 from J; bases not matched to a gene: 8. The CDR3 region has the DNA TGTGCCAGCAGCTTGGTACTCGGGACAGGGGGGAGCACTGAAGCTTTCTTT. As protein: CASSLVLGTGGSTEAFF.

The count of this clone is one. The chain employs TRBV19 and TRBJ2-3; weak D call: TRBD2 (6 bases). V lost 8 bases and J lost 1, with 10 bases in between. The CDR3 has 13 residues. Germline lookup yields CDR1 LNHDA and CDR2 SQIVND (reference sequence). CDR3 DNA: TGTGCCAGTTCGGGACTCGGCACAGATACGCAGTATTTT. It is translated as CASSGLGTDTQYF.

The V call is TRBV20-1, the J call TRBJ1-1; no clear D gene. V was shortened by 3 bases and J by 1 base, with 9 bases between the two germline ends. CDR3 length equals 13 residues. Germline V gene data show CDR1 as DFQATT and CDR2 as SNEGSKA (reference sequence). In DNA, the CDR3 is TGCAGTGCTAGTCCGGGATCGAACACTGAAGCTTTCTTT. Amino acid sequence: CSASPGSNTEAFF.

V is TRBV6-2 or TRBV6-3 and J is TRBJ2-2, with a weak D call TRBD2 (5 bases). The CDR3 runs 13 residues. V was shortened by 6 bases and J by 5 bases, with 10 bases between the two germline ends. CDR1 is MNHEY, CDR2 SVGEGT, per germline. The CDR3 protein is CASSPRETGELFF. Here the CDR3 DNA reads TGTGCCAGCAGCCCGAGGGAAACCGGGGAGCTGTTTTTT.

Written as DNA, the CDR3 is TGTGCCAGCAGCGCCCGAGGGTCCGGGGAGCTGTTTTTT. Protein: CASSARGSGELFF. This chain uses TRBV9 with TRBJ2-2; D possibly corresponds to TRBD2 (5 bases). The CDR3 runs to 13 residues. The germline gives CDR1 SGDLS, CDR2 YYNGEE. Trimming removed 3 bases from V and 6 bases from J, with 9 bases in between. Looking up the rest from reference TRBV9 and TRBJ2-2 gives the full variable domain: DSGVTQTPKHLITATGQRVTLRCSPRSGDLSVYWYQQSLDQGLQFLIQYYNGEERAKGNILERFSAQQFPDLHSELNLSSLELGDSALYFCASSARGSGELFFGEGSRLTVL.

The chain links TRBV11-3 to TRBJ2-1; 8 bases match TRBD1. In germline, CDR1 is SGHNT, CDR2 YENEEA. With 5 bases clipped from V and 8 bases from J, the junction kept 2 bases outside the gene matches. The CDR3 is made up of 12 amino acids. Here the CDR3 reads CASSEQGDEQFF. CDR3 in DNA: TGTGCCAGCAGCGAACAGGGGGATGAGCAGTTCTTC.

This clone was seen just once. V and J are TRBV10-3 and TRBJ1-1; D ambiguous. Deletions cut 0 bases from V and 3 bases from J, with 14 bases between. Looked up from germline, CDR1 is ENHRY and CDR2 is SYGVKD. This CDR3 comprises 16 residues. The CDR3 sequence is CAISESAEVVDTEAFF. The CDR3 DNA reads as TGTGCCATCAGTGAGTCGGCAGAGGTGGTTGACACTGAAGCTTTCTTT.

The rearrangement links TRBV7-2 to TRBJ2-5, with 9 positions matching TRBD1. CDR3 length equals 15 residues. The germline V gene has CDR1 SGHTA and CDR2 FQGNSA. Unmatched junction bases numbered 8, after V lost 4 bases and J lost 5 bases. The CDR3 DNA reads as TGTGCCAGCAGCTCGGACAGGGGACTATTTGAGACCCAGTACTTC. Protein: CASSSDRGLFETQYF.

This clone was found once. V is TRBV19 and J is TRBJ2-1; weak D call: TRBD1 (6 bases). Germline lookup yields CDR1 LNHDA and CDR2 SQIVND (reference sequence). The V end lost 5 bases, the J end lost 5 bases, and 13 bases lay between the germline ends. The length of the CDR3 is 14 residues. The CDR3 sequence: CASSVSTGNNEQFF. The CDR3 DNA follows: TGTGCCAGTAGTGTTTCGACAGGAAACAATGAGCAGTTCTTC.

The chain is built from TRBV5-1 and TRBJ1-1; D possibly corresponds to TRBD1 (5 bases). Between the trimmed V and J ends, which lost 2 bases and 0 bases, there was a span of 8 bases. Germline-derived CDR1 and CDR2 are SGHRS and YFSETQ. There are 14 residues in the CDR3. The DNA of the CDR3 is TGCGCCAGCAGCTTACAGGATTTGAACACTGAAGCTTTCTTT. Its translation is CASSLQDLNTEAFF.

In DNA form, the CDR3 reads TGTGCCAGCAGCGCCGGGGGGGCACTCTCTGGAAACACCATATATTTT. It is translated as CASSAGGALSGNTIYF. The gene calls are TRBV9 and TRBJ1-3, with D possibly TRBD1 on 6 matching bases. The CDR3 totals 16 residues. The V and J ends lost 3 bases and 0 bases respectively, with 13 bases between them. Germline CDR1 and CDR2: SGDLS and YYNGEE. The whole variable domain, filled in from reference TRBV9 and TRBJ1-3, reads DSGVTQTPKHLITATGQRVTLRCSPRSGDLSVYWYQQSLDQGLQFLIQYYNGEERAKGNILERFSAQQFPDLHSELNLSSLELGDSALYFCASSAGGALSGNTIYFGEGSWLTVV.

Only a few counts were recorded for this clone. The chain joins TRBV4-3 to TRBJ1-2; D unresolved. The length of the CDR3 is 17 residues. Germline values: CDR1 LGHNA, CDR2 YSLEER. The V and J ends lost 3 bases and 4 bases respectively, with 21 bases between them. CDR3 coding DNA: TGCGCCAGCAGCCACTTTGGAGCCCGGGAGTCGAGCTATGGCTACACCTTC. The encoded protein is CASSHFGARESSYGYTF.

The gene calls are TRBV3-1 (or the pseudogene TRBV3-2) and TRBJ2-3; TRBD1 matches 8 bases. V trimming: 0 bases; J trimming: 5 bases; junction bases outside the gene matches: 7. The CDR3 sequence is 16 residues long. CDR1 is LGHDT and CDR2 is YNNKEL in the germline V gene (reference sequence). CDR3 in DNA: TGTGCCAGCAGCCAAGATTCGACAGGGGTTGAAGATACGCAGTATTTT. This translates into CASSQDSTGVEDTQYF.

DNA of the CDR3: TGTGCCACCAGTGATGAGCAGGGGGCTTTGACAGATACGCAGTATTTT. Amino acids: CATSDEQGALTDTQYF. The rearrangement links TRBV24-1 to TRBJ2-3; 8 nucleotides align to TRBD1. Germline V gives CDR1 KGHDR, CDR2 SFDVKD. The CDR3 length is 16 residues. Trimming removed 3 bases from V and 3 bases from J; junction bases left unmatched: 7.

The V and J genes are TRBV9 and TRBJ2-3, with unresolved D. Germline CDR1 and CDR2: SGDLS and YYNGEE. The V end lost 0 bases, the J end lost 0 bases, and 14 bases lay between the germline ends. The CDR3 totals 17 residues. This CDR3 is CASSVGVGLTSTDTQYF. In nucleotides, the CDR3 is TGTGCCAGCAGCGTAGGAGTCGGTCTGACTAGCACAGATACGCAGTATTTT. Supplemented by reference TRBV9 and TRBJ2-3, the full variable domain reads DSGVTQTPKHLITATGQRVTLRCSPRSGDLSVYWYQQSLDQGLQFLIQYYNGEERAKGNILERFSAQQFPDLHSELNLSSLELGDSALYFCASSVGVGLTSTDTQYFGPGTRLTVL.

V usage is TRBV30 and J usage is TRBJ2-3; tentative D call: TRBD2 (7 bases). CDR1 and CDR2 from the germline V gene are GTSNPN and SVGIG (reference sequence). The CDR3 runs to 15 residues. The V end lost 2 bases, the J end lost 2 bases, and 14 bases lay between the germline ends. CDR3 sequence (DNA): TGTGCCTGGAGTTTTTGGGGGGGGCCCACAGATACGCAGTATTTT. Its protein is CAWSFWGGPTDTQYF.

The chain recombines TRBV5-8 with TRBJ1-3; D gene unclear. Trimming stripped 4 bases from V and 1 base from J, with 12 bases between. The germline gives CDR1 SGHTS, CDR2 YDEGEE. This CDR3 has 15 amino acids. CDR3 protein: CASSADGGSGNTIYF. The CDR3 DNA reads TGTGCCAGCAGCGCCGATGGCGGGTCTGGAAACACCATATATTTT.

This clone appeared a few times. The CDR3 is CASSYWGPQNTEAFF. Written as DNA, the CDR3 is TGTGCCAGCAGTTACTGGGGGCCGCAGAACACTGAAGCTTTCTTT. The J gene is TRBJ1-1, the V gene TRBV6-5; the D gene is possibly TRBD1 (6 bases). Trimming took off 1 base at V and 1 base at J, with 10 bases between the two ends. The CDR3 consists of 15 residues. Germline CDR1 and CDR2: MNHEY and SVGAGI.